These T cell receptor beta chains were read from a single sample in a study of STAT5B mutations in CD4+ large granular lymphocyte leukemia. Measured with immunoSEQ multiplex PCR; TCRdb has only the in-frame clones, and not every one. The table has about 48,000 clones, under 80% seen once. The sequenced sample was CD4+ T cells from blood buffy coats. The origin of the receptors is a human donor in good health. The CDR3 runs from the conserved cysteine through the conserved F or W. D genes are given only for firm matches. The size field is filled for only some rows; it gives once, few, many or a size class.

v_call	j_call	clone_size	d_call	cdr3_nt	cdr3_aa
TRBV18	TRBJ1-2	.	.	TGTGCCAGCTCACCTCCGGGACTGGGGTCGTCTGGCTACACCTTC	CASSPPGLGSSGYTF
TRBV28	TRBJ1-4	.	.	TGTGCCAGCAGTCCTCCTTCAACTAATGAAAAACTGTTTTTT	CASSPPSTNEKLFF
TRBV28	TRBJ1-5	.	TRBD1	TGTGCCAGCAGTTTAGGACAGGGAAGAGGTAGCAATCAGCCCCAGCATTTT	CASSLGQGRGSNQPQHF
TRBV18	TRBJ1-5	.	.	TGTGCCAGCTCACCACCTGCGGGGGTTCAGCCCCAGCATTTT	CASSPPAGVQPQHF
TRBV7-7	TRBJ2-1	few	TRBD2	TGTGCTAGCAGCCCTAGCGGGGGATTCAATGAGCAGTTCTTC	CASSPSGGFNEQFF
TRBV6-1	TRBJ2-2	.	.	TGTGCCAGCAGTGACAGGAACAGGGATCACACCGGGGAGCTGTTTTTT	CASSDRNRDHTGELFF
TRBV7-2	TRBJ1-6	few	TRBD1	TGTGCCAGCAGCACAGGACAGGTGTGGGCTTCACCCCTCCACTTT	CASSTGQVWASPLHF
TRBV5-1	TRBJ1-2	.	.	TGCGCCAGCAGCTTGTTTCAGGGGAGGAGTGACGATGGCTACACCTTC	CASSLFQGRSDDGYTF
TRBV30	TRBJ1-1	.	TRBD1	TGTGCCTGTCGGAAACAGGGGAGTACTGAAGCTTTCTTT	CACRKQGSTEAFF
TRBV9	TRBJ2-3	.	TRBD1	TGTGCCAGCAGCCCAGCCCCAGGGGGCGGAGATACGCAGTATTTT	CASSPAPGGGDTQYF
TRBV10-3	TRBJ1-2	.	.	TGTGCCATCAGTGATAGGAGGGAACCCTATGGCTACACCTTC	CAISDRREPYGYTF
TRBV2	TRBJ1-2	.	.	TGTGCCAGCAGTGAGGGCGCGAGTTATGGCTACACCTTC	CASSEGASYGYTF
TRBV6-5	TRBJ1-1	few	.	TGTGCCAGCAGGGATGACAGGTTCGCCACTGAAGCTTTCTTT	CASRDDRFATEAFF
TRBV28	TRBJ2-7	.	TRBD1	TGTGCCAGCAGTTTATCAGGGGGCTCGCACGAGCAGTACTTC	CASSLSGGSHEQYF
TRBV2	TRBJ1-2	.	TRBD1	TGTGCCACCCGGAGGGGGCAAATTTATGGCTACACCTTC	CATRRGQIYGYTF
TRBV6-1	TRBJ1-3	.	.	TGTGCCAGCAGAACCGACAGCTCTGGAAACACCATATATTTT	CASRTDSSGNTIYF
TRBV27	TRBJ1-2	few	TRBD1	TGTGCCAGCAGTACTCGACAGGGGGTATCGGTGGGCTACACCTTC	CASSTRQGVSVGYTF
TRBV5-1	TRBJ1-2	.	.	TGCGCCAGCAGCTTACCCCGGGGGGGGGCTAGCTATGGCTACACCTTC	CASSLPRGGASYGYTF
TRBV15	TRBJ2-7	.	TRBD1	TGTGCCACCAGCAAAGACAGGGGGTCCTACGAGCAGTACTTC	CATSKDRGSYEQYF
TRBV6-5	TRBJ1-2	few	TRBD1	TGTGCCAGCAGTAACGCGGGACAGGGGAATGATGGCTACACCTTC	CASSNAGQGNDGYTF
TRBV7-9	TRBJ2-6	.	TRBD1	TGTGCCAGCAGCACCGGACAGGGAGGCAGTTCTGGGGCCAACGTCCTGACTTTC	CASSTGQGGSSGANVLTF
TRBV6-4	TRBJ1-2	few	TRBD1	TGTGCCAGCAGTGACTCAGGGACAGGGAACTATGGCTACACCTTC	CASSDSGTGNYGYTF
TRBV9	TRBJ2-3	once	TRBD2	TGTGCCAGCAGTAAGACTAGCGGGGGGGCAGATACGCAGTATTTT	CASSKTSGGADTQYF
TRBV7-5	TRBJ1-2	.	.	TGTGCCAGAAGCTTAAAAGAGGGTGGCTACACCTTC	CARSLKEGGYTF
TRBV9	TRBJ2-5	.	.	TGTGCCAGCAGCGTAGGTGTGGGGGAGACCCAGTACTTC	CASSVGVGETQYF
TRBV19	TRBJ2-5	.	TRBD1	TGTGCCAGTAGTACACAGGGGGCAGGAGAGACCCAGTACTTC	CASSTQGAGETQYF
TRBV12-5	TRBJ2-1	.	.	TGTGCTAGTGCCCTGGGGGCGGGGACAAACAATGAGCAGTTCTTC	CASALGAGTNNEQFF
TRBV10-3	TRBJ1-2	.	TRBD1	TGTGCCATCAGTGATCTCGACAGGGGACGAGATGGCTACACCTTC	CAISDLDRGRDGYTF
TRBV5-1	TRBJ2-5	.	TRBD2	TGCGCCAGCAGCTTGGTCTGGACTAGCGGGGGGGGCCAAGAGACCCAGTACTTC	CASSLVWTSGGGQETQYF
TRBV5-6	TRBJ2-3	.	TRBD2	TGTGCCAGCAGCTTGGGTAGCGGGGGGGTAACAGATACGCAGTATTTT	CASSLGSGGVTDTQYF
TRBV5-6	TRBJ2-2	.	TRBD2	TGTGCCAGCAGTGGGACTATAGGGGAGCTGTTTTTT	CASSGTIGELFF
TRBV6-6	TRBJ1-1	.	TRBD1	TGTGCCAGCAGAGTACAGGGGTTGTCCGAAGCTTTCTTT	CASRVQGLSEAFF
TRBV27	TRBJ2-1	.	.	TGTGCCAGCAGTCGTGGTCTCGGCTCCTACAATGAGCAGTTCTTC	CASSRGLGSYNEQFF
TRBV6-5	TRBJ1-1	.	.	TGTGCCAGCAGCAACTACAGGAACACTGAAGCTTTCTTT	CASSNYRNTEAFF
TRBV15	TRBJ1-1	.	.	TGTGCCACCAGCACCGAATGGGGGAAGAAGGACACTGAAGCTTTCTTT	CATSTEWGKKDTEAFF
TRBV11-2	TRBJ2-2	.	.	TGTGCCAGCAGCTTAGTGCAGGGTTCGGTCGGGGAGCTGTTTTTT	CASSLVQGSVGELFF
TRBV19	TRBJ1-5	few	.	TGTGCCAGTAGTGGACAAACGGAGAATCAGCCCCAGCATTTT	CASSGQTENQPQHF
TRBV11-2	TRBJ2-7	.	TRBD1	TGTGCCAGCAGCGACCCGGGACAGGGCCTCTCCTACGAGCAGTACTTC	CASSDPGQGLSYEQYF
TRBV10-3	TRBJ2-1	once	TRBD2	TGTGCCATCAGTCGTCCCGGGACTAGCGGGGGAACCTTTACCAATGAGCAGTTCTTC	CAISRPGTSGGTFTNEQFF
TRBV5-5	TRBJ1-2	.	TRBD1	TGTGCCAGCAGCCTTCAGACAGGGGAGAACTATGGCTACACCTTC	CASSLQTGENYGYTF